This is a list of T cell receptor beta chains from one sample in a study of blood T cell repertoires in COVID-19. Produced via immunoSEQ multiplex PCR; TCRdb's table is partial and in-frame only. The table shows roughly 100,000 clones, with about four fifths occurring only once. The sequenced sample consisted of peripheral blood. Receptors were obtained from a man between 65 and 85 years old with active or convalescent COVID-19. CDR3s include the opening cysteine and the closing phenylalanine or tryptophan. The D gene is left open where the match is weak.

J	D	V	CDR3
TRBJ2-7	TRBD2	TRBV7-9	CASSFASGGFLF
TRBJ1-3	.	TRBV6-5	CASSLEGASGNTIYF
TRBJ2-3	TRBD2	TRBV7-3	CASSVGTSSDTQYF
TRBJ1-3	.	TRBV30	CAWSGRPGNTIYF
TRBJ1-2	.	TRBV28	CASSNPAGYTF
TRBJ2-3	.	TRBV9	CASSNTGRAGLYTQYF
TRBJ2-2	.	TRBV12-3/TRBV12-4	CASSYSTGELFF
TRBJ2-1	TRBD2	TRBV5-1	CASSPRGGIDEQFF
TRBJ1-1	.	TRBV7-2	CASSFLPSGNEAFF
TRBJ1-2	.	TRBV7-2	CASSFPGETGYTF
TRBJ1-1	.	TRBV7-2	CASSSQSTLGGTEAFF
TRBJ1-1	.	TRBV12-3/TRBV12-4	CASSPSSQRSFF
TRBJ1-1	TRBD1	TRBV7-3	CASSVTRDSTEAFF
TRBJ2-5	.	TRBV5-8	CASSPKDSGTGLQETQYF
TRBJ2-7	.	TRBV28	CASSLGGQQGKQYF
TRBJ2-3	.	TRBV28	CASSAKGTADTQYF
TRBJ1-2	TRBD1	TRBV7-2	CASSPTGSRVTGYTF
TRBJ1-3	.	TRBV7-6	CASSLQEGLSGNTIYF
TRBJ2-2	TRBD1	TRBV2	CASSEGTGYTGELFF
TRBJ2-7	.	TRBV7-8	CASTLLGASYEQYF